The clone carrying this T cell receptor (beta chain) was seen repeatedly, ten times or more. Its antigen remains unidentified. This sample is drawn from a study of T cells in Graves' hyperthyroidism and ophthalmopathy. Study-level results: Median prediction lead before ophthalmopathy onset was 5 to 7 months with the model. Ophthalmopathy was distinguished from stable hyperthyroidism by 13 V-J signatures.

Fresh 10 ml peripheral blood yielded PBMCs. CDR3 size: 15 residues. V lost 2 bases to trimming and J lost 2 bases; unmatched junction nucleotides: 7. Germline V CDR1 and CDR2: DFQATT, SNEGSKA (reference sequence). RNA transcripts were the template for amplifying TCR beta CDR3 regions. RT-PCR in the first round (using the HTBI primer set) targeted the TCR CDR3. TCRdb recomputed calls from the multiplex PCR reads with MiXCR, one row per CDR3 protein. The table has around 430,000 distinct CDR3 sequences, about 16% seen once. This TCR derives from a woman aged 25 to 45 with Graves' hyperthyroidism. The genes are TRBV20-1 and TRBJ1-1; 8 bases fit TRBD1. Sequenced material: blood. The CDR3 loop is CSARLITGGNTEAFF. CDR3 DNA sequence: TGCAGTGCTAGACTAATCACAGGGGGAAACACTGAAGCTTTCTTT.